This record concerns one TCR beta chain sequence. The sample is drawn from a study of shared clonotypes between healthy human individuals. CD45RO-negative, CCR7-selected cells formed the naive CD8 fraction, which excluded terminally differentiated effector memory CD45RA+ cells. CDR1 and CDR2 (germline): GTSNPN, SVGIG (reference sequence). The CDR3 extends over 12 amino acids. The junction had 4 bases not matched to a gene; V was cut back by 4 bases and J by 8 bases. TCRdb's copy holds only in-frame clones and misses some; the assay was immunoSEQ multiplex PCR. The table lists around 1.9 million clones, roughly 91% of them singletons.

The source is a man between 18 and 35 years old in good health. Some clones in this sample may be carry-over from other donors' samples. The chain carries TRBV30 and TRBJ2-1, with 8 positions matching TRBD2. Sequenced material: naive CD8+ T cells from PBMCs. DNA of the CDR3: TGTGCCTGGACTCCGGGACTAGATGAGCAGTTCTTC. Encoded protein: CAWTPGLDEQFF.